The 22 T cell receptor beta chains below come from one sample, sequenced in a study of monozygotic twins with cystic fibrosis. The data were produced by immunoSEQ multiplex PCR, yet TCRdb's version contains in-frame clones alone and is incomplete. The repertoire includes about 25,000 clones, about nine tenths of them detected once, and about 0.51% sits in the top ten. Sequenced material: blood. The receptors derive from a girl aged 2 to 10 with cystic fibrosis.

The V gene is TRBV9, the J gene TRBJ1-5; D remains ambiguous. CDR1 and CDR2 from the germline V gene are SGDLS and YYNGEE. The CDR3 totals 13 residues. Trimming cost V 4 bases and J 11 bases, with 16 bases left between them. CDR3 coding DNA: TGTGCCAGCAGCCTCTCGGTGAATGGGGCCCAGCATTTT. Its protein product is CASSLSVNGAQHF.

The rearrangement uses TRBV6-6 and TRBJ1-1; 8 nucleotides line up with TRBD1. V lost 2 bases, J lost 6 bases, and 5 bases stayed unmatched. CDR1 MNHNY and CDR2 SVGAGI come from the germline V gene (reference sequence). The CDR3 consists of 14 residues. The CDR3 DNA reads TGTGCCAGCAGTTACCGACCGACAGGGGCTGAAGCTTTCTTT. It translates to CASSYRPTGAEAFF.

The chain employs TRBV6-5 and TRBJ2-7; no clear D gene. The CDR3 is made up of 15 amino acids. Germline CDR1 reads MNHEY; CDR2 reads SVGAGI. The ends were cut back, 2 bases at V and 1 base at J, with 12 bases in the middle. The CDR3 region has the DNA TGTGCCAGCAGTTACAGTAGGCTGTCGTCCTACGAGCAGTACTTC. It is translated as CASSYSRLSSYEQYF.

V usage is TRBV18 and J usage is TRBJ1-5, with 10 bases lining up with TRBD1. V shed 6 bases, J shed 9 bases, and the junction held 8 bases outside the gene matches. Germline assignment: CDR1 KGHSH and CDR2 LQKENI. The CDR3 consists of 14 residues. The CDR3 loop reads CASSATGGEVPQHF. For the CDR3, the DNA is TGTGCCAGCTCCGCGACAGGGGGCGAAGTGCCCCAGCATTTT.

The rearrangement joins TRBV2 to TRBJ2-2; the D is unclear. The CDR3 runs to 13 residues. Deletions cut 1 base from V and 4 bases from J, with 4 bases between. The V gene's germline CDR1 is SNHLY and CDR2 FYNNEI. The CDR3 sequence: CASSEGGTGELFF. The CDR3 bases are TGTGCCAGCAGTGAAGGTGGCACCGGGGAGCTGTTTTTT.

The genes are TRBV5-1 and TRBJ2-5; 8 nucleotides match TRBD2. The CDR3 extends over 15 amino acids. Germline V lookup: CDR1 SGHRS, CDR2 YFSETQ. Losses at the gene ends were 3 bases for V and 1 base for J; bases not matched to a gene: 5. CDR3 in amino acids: CASSWRGVVQETQYF. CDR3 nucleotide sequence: TGCGCCAGCAGCTGGCGGGGGGTAGTCCAAGAGACCCAGTACTTC.

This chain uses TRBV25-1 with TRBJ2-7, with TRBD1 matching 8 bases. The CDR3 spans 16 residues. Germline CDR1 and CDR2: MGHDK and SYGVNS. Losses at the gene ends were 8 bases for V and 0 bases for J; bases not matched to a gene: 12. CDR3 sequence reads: CASGQGGPYSSYEQYF. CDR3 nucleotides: TGTGCCAGCGGACAGGGAGGCCCCTACAGCTCCTACGAGCAGTACTTC.

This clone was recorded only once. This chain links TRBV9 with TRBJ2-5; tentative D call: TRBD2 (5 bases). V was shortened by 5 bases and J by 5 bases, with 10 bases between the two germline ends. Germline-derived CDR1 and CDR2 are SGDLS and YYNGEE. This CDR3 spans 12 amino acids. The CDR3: CASSQDWETQYF. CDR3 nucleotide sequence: TGTGCCAGCAGTCAGGACTGGGAGACCCAGTACTTC. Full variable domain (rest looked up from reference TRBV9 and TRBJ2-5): DSGVTQTPKHLITATGQRVTLRCSPRSGDLSVYWYQQSLDQGLQFLIQYYNGEERAKGNILERFSAQQFPDLHSELNLSSLELGDSALYFCASSQDWETQYFGPGTRLLVL.

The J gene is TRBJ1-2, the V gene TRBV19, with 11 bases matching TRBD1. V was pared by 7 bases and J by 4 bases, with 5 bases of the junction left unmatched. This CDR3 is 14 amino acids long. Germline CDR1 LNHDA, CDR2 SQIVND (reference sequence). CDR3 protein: CASMVGQGAYGYTF. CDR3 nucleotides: TGTGCCAGTATGGTCGGACAGGGGGCCTATGGCTACACCTTC.

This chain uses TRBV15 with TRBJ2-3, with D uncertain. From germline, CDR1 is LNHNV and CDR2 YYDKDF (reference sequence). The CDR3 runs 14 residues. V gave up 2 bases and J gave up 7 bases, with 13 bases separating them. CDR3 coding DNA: TGTGCCACCAGCAGACTACTAACCGACCATACGCAGTATTTT. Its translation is CATSRLLTDHTQYF.

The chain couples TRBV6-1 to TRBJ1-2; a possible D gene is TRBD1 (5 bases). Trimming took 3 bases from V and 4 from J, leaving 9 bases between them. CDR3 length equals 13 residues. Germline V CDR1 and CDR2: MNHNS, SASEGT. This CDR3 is CASSDRASYGYTF. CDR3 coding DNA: TGTGCCAGCAGTGACAGGGCGTCCTATGGCTACACCTTC.

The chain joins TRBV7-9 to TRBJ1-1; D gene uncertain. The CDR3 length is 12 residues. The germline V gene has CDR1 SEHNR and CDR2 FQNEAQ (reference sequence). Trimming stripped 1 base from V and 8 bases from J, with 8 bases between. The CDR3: CASSLVGREAFF. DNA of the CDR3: TGTGCCAGCAGCTTAGTTGGGCGGGAAGCTTTCTTT.

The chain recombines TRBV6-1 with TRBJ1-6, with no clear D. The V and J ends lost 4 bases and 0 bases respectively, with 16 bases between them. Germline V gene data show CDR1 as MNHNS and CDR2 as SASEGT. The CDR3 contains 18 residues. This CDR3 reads CASSGDRDPSSYNSPLHF. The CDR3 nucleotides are TGTGCCAGCAGTGGAGACCGGGATCCTAGCTCCTATAATTCACCCCTCCACTTT.

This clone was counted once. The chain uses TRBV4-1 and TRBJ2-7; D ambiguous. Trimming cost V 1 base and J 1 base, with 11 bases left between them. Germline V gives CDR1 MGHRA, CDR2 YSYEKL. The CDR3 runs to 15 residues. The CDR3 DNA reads TGCGCCAGCAGCCAAGTGACACACACTTCCTACGAGCAGTACTTC. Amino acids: CASSQVTHTSYEQYF.

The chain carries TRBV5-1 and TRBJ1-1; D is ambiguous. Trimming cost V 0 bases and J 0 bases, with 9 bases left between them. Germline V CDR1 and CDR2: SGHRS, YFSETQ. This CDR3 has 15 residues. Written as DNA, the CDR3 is TGCGCCAGCAGCTTGGAGCCGGGTATGAACACTGAAGCTTTCTTT. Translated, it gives CASSLEPGMNTEAFF.

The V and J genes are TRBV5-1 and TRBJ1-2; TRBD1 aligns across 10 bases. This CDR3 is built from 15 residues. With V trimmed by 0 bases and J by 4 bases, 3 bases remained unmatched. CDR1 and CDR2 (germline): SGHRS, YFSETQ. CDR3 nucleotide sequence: TGCGCCAGCAGCTTGGAGACAGGGGGCGGCTATGGCTACACCTTC. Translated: CASSLETGGGYGYTF.

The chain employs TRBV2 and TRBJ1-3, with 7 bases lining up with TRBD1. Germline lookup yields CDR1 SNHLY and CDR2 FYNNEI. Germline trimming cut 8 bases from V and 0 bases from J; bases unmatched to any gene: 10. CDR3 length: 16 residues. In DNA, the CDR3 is TGTGCCAGCGGGACAGCGATTACTTCCTCTGGAAACACCATATATTTT. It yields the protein CASGTAITSSGNTIYF.

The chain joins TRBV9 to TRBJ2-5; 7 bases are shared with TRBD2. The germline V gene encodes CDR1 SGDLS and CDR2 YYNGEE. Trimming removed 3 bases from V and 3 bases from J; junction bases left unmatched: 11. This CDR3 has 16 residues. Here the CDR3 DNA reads TGTGCCAGCAGCGCGAGCCCCGCGGGGGAGAAAGAGACCCAGTACTTC. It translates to CASSASPAGEKETQYF.

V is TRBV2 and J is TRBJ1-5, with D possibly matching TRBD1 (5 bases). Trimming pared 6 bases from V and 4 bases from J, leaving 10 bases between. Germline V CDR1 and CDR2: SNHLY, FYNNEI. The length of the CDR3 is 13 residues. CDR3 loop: CASRTRVNQPQHF. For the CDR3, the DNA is TGTGCCAGCAGGACCAGGGTAAATCAGCCCCAGCATTTT.

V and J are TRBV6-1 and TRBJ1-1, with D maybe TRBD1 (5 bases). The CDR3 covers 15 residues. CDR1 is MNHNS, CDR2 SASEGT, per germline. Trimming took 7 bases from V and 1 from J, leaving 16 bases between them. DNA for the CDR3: TGTGCCAGCATTTCCAGGGTAATCCAGAACACTGAAGCTTTCTTT. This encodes CASISRVIQNTEAFF.

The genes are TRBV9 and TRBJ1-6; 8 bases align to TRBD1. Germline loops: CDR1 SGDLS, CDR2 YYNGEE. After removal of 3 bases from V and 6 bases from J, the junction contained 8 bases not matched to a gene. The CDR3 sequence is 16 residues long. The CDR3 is CASSASGQAINSPLHF. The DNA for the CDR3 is TGTGCCAGCAGCGCTTCGGGACAGGCAATTAATTCACCCCTCCACTTT.

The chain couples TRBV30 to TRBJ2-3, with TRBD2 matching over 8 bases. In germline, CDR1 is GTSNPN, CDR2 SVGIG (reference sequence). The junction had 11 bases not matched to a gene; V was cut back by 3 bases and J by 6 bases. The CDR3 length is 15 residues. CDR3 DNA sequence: TGTGCCTGGAGCCGGGGGGGGTCTCCGGTTGATACGCAGTATTTT. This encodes CAWSRGGSPVDTQYF.